The 8 T cell receptor beta chains below come from one sample, sequenced in a study of blood T cell repertoires in COVID-19. Profiling relied on immunoSEQ multiplex PCR, and the TCRdb table lists in-frame clones only, not all of them. Here the sample spans around 280,000 clones, nearly 90% being singletons. The specimen sequenced was PBMCs or T cells enriched from blood (not recorded which). The receptors shown here come from a woman younger than 35 with acute COVID-19.

The V gene is TRBV5-6, the J gene TRBJ1-6, with TRBD1 matching over 9 bases. V was pared by 1 base and J by 8 bases, with 10 bases of the junction left unmatched. Per the germline V gene, CDR1 is SGHDT and CDR2 is YYEEEE. CDR3 length: 17 residues. The CDR3 DNA reads as TGTGCCAGCAGCTTGAGATTTTTGGACAGGGGAGATTCACCCCTCCACTTT. Protein product: CASSLRFLDRGDSPLHF.

V usage is TRBV30 and J usage is TRBJ2-7; TRBD2 aligns across 12 bases. V shed 2 bases and J 2 bases; nucleotides not matched to a gene: 4. The germline CDR1 and CDR2 sequences are GTSNPN and SVGIG (reference sequence). This CDR3 region has 15 residues. CDR3 DNA: TGTGCCTGGAGTCCCCCTAGCGGGAGGGCCTACGAGCAGTACTTC. Its translation: CAWSPPSGRAYEQYF.

The genes are TRBV19 and TRBJ1-1; tentative D call: TRBD1 (5 bases). This CDR3 is built from 14 residues. V lost 7 bases to trimming and J lost 5 bases, with 17 bases between them. Germline CDR1 LNHDA, CDR2 SQIVND (reference sequence). The CDR3 loop is CASTLGGGMTEAFF. CDR3 nucleotide sequence: TGTGCCAGTACCCTGGGGGGGGGAATGACTGAAGCTTTCTTT.

The chain has TRBV18 and TRBJ2-1, with D uncertain. CDR3 length equals 14 residues. Germline CDR1 is KGHSH and CDR2 is LQKENI. Deletions cut 5 bases from V and 0 bases from J, with 8 bases between. The CDR3 region has the DNA TGTGCCAGCTCAACGAGAACCTCCTACAATGAGCAGTTCTTC. Its protein product is CASSTRTSYNEQFF.

This clone was seen at least ten times. The chain has TRBV4-2 and TRBJ1-1; 7 positions agree with TRBD1. Germline values: CDR1 LGHNA, CDR2 YNFKEQ. This CDR3 has 15 residues. The V and J ends lost 3 bases and 2 bases, in that order; junction bases with no gene match: 6. CDR3 nucleotides: TGTGCCAGCAGCCAGAAGGGACAGCTCAACACTGAAGCTTTCTTT. Translating gives CASSQKGQLNTEAFF.

This rearrangement joins TRBV20-1 to TRBJ1-2; 9 bases match TRBD1. The CDR3 extends over 14 amino acids. Germline V lookup: CDR1 DFQATT, CDR2 SNEGSKA (reference sequence). Losses at the gene ends were 3 bases for V and 5 bases for J; bases not matched to a gene: 7. Written as DNA, the CDR3 is TGCAGTGCTAGTCGGGACAGGGCTTTTTATGGCTACACCTTC. Protein product: CSASRDRAFYGYTF.

This sequence joins TRBV28 and TRBJ1-4; D perhaps matches TRBD1 (6 bases). Per the germline V gene, CDR1 is MDHEN and CDR2 is SYDVKM. This CDR3 spans 16 amino acids. The V end was cut by 6 bases, the J end by 8 bases, with 22 bases between. CDR3 sequence reads: CASRGLGARLLEKLFF. CDR3 DNA sequence: TGTGCCAGCAGAGGATTGGGGGCGCGTCTTTTAGAAAAACTGTTTTTT.

The chain employs TRBV11-2 and TRBJ1-1, with a tentative D call TRBD1 (5 bases). Germline assignment: CDR1 SGHAT and CDR2 FQNNGV. V was cut by 5 bases and J by 5 bases, with 12 bases left in between. The CDR3 loop spans 13 amino acids. As DNA, the CDR3 is TGTGCCAGCAGCCCCCAAAGGGGAACTGAAGCTTTCTTT. This codes for CASSPQRGTEAFF.